The clone carrying this TCR beta chain occurred a few times. Its matching antigen is unknown. Via MiXCR, TCRdb re-called the reads, giving one row per CDR3 protein. The sample lists 340,000 or so distinct CDR3 sequences; 25% were seen once. The data are from a study of T cell repertoires in cytomegalovirus infection. Background on the study: Both a matching HLA type and CMV infection were indicated by public TCR beta signatures.

Study-wide points: Dominating the ex vivo response were HLA-C-restricted CMV-specific TCR beta clonotypes.

The CDR3 length is 10 residues. Germline CDR1 is MDHEN and CDR2 is SYDVKM. V was trimmed by 7 bases and J by 4 bases, leaving 2 bases between them. The sequence came from a human donor in good health (CMV status not recorded). Some clones in this sample may be carry-over from other donors' samples. The sample in question was cultured PBMCs, obtained from culture after CMV antigen stimulation. The V and J genes are TRBV28 and TRBJ1-5; unclear D gene. The CDR3 DNA reads TGTGCCAGCAATAATCAGCCCCAGCATTTT. Translating gives CASNNQPQHF. The full variable domain, its missing parts supplied by reference TRBV28 and TRBJ1-5, is DVKVTQSSRYLVKRTGEKVFLECVQDMDHENMFWYRQDPGLGLRLIYFSYDVKMKEKGDIPEGYSVSREKKERFSLILESASTNQTSMYLCASNNQPQHFGDGTRLSIL.